This entry is about one T cell receptor beta chain. These data originate in a study of technical replicates of blood from a handful of donors. Trimming shortened V by 2 bases and J by 9 bases, and 11 bases separated the two germline ends. CDR1 and CDR2 from the germline V gene are PRHDT and FYEKMQ (reference sequence). There are 13 residues in the CDR3. Measured with immunoSEQ multiplex PCR; TCRdb has only the in-frame clones, and not every one. Of over 75,000 clones in the sample, around 97% were seen once. This TCR derives from a human donor in good health. The sequencing input was T cells isolated from PBMCs. The V and J genes are TRBV13 and TRBJ1-5; tentatively, D is TRBD1 (5 bases). CDR3 protein: CASSLKKGMPQHF. The CDR3 DNA sequence: TGTGCCAGCAGCTTAAAGAAGGGGATGCCCCAGCATTTT.